Listed here is a single TCR beta chain. TCRdb ran MiXCR on the RACE reads and lists one entry per CDR3 protein. The sample records over 70,000 distinct CDR3 sequences, 8.5% being singletons. Time point meaning: patch test 2, 6 weeks after DPC sensitization. Described treatment: therapeutic diphenylcyclopropenone sensitization with weekly scalp DPC. The data are from a study of human T cells and chemical hapten exposure. Trimming removed 6 bases from V and 1 base from J; junction bases left unmatched: 0. CDR1 is MDHEN, CDR2 SYDVKM, per germline. The CDR3 has 14 residues. The V and J genes are TRBV28 and TRBJ2-4; TRBD2 aligns across 10 bases. The material was whole blood, obtained in connection with sensitization to the hapten diphenylcyclopropenone (DPC). This TCR came from a woman aged 50 to 60 with alopecia areata. Some clones in this sample may be carry-over from other donors' samples. CDR3 residues: CASRAGGAKNIQYF. CDR3 sequence (DNA): TGTGCCAGCAGAGCGGGAGGGGCCAAAAACATTCAGTACTTC. Full variable domain (outside the CDR3, taken from reference TRBV28 and TRBJ2-4): DVKVTQSSRYLVKRTGEKVFLECVQDMDHENMFWYRQDPGLGLRLIYFSYDVKMKEKGDIPEGYSVSREKKERFSLILESASTNQTSMYLCASRAGGAKNIQYFGAGTRLSVL.